This record concerns one T cell receptor (beta chain) sequence. This specimen belongs to a study of cytomegalovirus exposure and HLA in healthy donors. PCR employed 60 Vbeta and 13 Jbeta primers. Clones were read by immunoSEQ multiplex PCR, and TCRdb kept only the in-frame ones, dropping some. The sample holds 85,000 to 130,000 clones, approximately 82% seen once. The specimen was PBMCs. This TCR was recovered from a man aged 35 to 55 in good health and CMV-seronegative.

The CDR3 nucleotides read TGTGCCAGCAGCCGCCGGACAGGGGGCTTGACTGAAGCTTTCTTT. Residues: CASSRRTGGLTEAFF. V gene TRBV14 combines with J gene TRBJ1-1, with 11 bases identical to TRBD1. Per germline, CDR1 SGHDN and CDR2 FVKESK. CDR3 length: 15 residues. J gave up 5 bases and V 4 bases, and 6 bases lay outside the gene matches.